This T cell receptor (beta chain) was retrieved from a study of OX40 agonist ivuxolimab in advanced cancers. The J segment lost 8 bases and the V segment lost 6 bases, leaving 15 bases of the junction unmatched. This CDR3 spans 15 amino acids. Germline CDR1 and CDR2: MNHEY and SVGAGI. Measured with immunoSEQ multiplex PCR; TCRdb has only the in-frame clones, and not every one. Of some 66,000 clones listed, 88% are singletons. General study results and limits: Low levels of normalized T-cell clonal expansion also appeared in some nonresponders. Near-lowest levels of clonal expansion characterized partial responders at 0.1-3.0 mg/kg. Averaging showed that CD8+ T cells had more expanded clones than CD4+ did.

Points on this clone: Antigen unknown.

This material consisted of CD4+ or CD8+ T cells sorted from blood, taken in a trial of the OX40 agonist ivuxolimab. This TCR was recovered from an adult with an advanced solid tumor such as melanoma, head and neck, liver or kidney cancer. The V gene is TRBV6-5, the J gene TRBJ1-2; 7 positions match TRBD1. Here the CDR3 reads CASSPQGGSAVGYTF. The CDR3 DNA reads TGTGCCAGCAGCCCGCAGGGGGGTAGTGCGGTGGGCTACACCTTC.